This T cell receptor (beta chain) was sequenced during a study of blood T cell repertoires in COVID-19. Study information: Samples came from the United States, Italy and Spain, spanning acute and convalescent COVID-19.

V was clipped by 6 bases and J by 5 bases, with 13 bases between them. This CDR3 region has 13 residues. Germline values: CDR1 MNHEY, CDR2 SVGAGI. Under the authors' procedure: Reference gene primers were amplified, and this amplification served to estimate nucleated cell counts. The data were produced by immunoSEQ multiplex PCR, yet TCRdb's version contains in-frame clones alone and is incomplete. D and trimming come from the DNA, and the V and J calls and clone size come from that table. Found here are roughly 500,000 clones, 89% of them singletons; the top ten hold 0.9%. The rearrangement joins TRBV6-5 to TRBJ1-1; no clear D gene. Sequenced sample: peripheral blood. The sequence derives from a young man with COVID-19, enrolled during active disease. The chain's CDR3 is CASSPWTRTEAFF. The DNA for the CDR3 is TGTGCCAGCAGCCCATGGACTCGGACTGAAGCTTTCTTT.